This passage covers 24 T cell receptor beta chains from one sample sequenced in a study of blood T cell repertoires in COVID-19. The method was immunoSEQ multiplex PCR; TCRdb's version includes in-frame clones alone and lacks a portion of them. The sample lists about 120,000 clones, 70% to 75% occurring once. Sequencing was performed on peripheral blood. These receptors were collected from a man in his sixties with acute or convalescent COVID-19.

The chain employs TRBV7-2 and TRBJ2-1; a weak D match, TRBD1 (6 bases). The CDR3 has 15 amino acids. The V gene lost 6 bases and the J gene lost 5 bases, with 17 bases spanning the gap. Germline values: CDR1 SGHTA, CDR2 FQGNSA. The CDR3 here is CASSTMIWDNNEQFF. The CDR3 bases are TGTGCCAGCAGTACAATGATTTGGGACAACAATGAGCAGTTCTTC.

The rearrangement uses TRBV2 and TRBJ1-5, with 9 bases matching TRBD1. Germline loops: CDR1 SNHLY, CDR2 FYNNEI. V was pared by 7 bases and J by 2 bases, with 9 bases of the junction left unmatched. The CDR3 consists of 16 residues. CDR3 region: CASTPGQGIGNQPQHF. The CDR3 nucleotides are TGTGCCAGCACCCCGGGACAGGGCATTGGCAATCAGCCCCAGCATTTT.

This chain connects TRBV29-1 to TRBJ1-2, with a weak D call TRBD1 (6 bases). V lost 4 bases to trimming and J lost 4 bases, with 13 bases between them. CDR1 is SQVTM and CDR2 is ANQGSEA in the germline V gene. This CDR3 is 13 amino acids long. The CDR3 DNA is TGCAGCGTTGGAGTAGGGGACACCTATGGCTACACCTTC. Residues: CSVGVGDTYGYTF.

The chain employs TRBV28 and TRBJ1-2, with TRBD1 as a possible D gene (6 bases). The germline V gene has CDR1 MDHEN and CDR2 SYDVKM. There are 14 residues in the CDR3. V gave up 5 bases and J gave up 4 bases, with 14 bases separating them. CDR3 DNA sequence: TGTGCCAGCAGTGAAGAGGGGGGGAGCTATGGCTACACCTTC. Protein sequence: CASSEEGGSYGYTF.

The J gene is TRBJ2-3, the V gene TRBV7-2, with 14 positions matching TRBD2. The CDR3 length is 16 residues. Germline V lookup: CDR1 SGHTA, CDR2 FQGNSA. V lost 3 bases, J lost 4 bases, and 3 bases stayed unmatched. The DNA of the CDR3 is TGTGCCAGCAGCTTTTCGACTAGCGGGAGGGCAGATACGCAGTATTTT. Translated, it gives CASSFSTSGRADTQYF. Full variable domain (missing parts from reference TRBV7-2 and TRBJ2-3): GAGVSQSPSNKVTEKGKDVELRCDPISGHTALYWYRQSLGQGLEFLIYFQGNSAPDKSGLPSDRFSAERTGGSVSTLTIQRTQQEDSAVYLCASSFSTSGRADTQYFGPGTRLTVL.

The J gene is TRBJ2-3, the V gene TRBV5-1, with D possibly matching TRBD2 (6 bases). Germline CDR1 is SGHRS and CDR2 is YFSETQ. The CDR3 covers 14 residues. Deletions cut 0 bases from V and 6 bases from J, with 11 bases between. Written as DNA, the CDR3 is TGCGCCAGCAGCTTGGGTTCGGCGGGGGATACGCAGTATTTT. Translating it yields CASSLGSAGDTQYF.

This clone turned up a few times. The V and J genes are TRBV7-9 and TRBJ1-1; D may be TRBD1 (5 bases). Trimming stripped 1 base from V and 2 bases from J, with 20 bases between. The CDR3 length is 18 residues. Germline CDR1 and CDR2: SEHNR and FQNEAQ (reference sequence). CDR3 sequence reads: CASSLGWAGKGNNTEAFF. CDR3 DNA sequence: TGTGCCAGCAGCTTAGGATGGGCGGGGAAGGGGAACAACACTGAAGCTTTCTTT.

This clone was picked up a small number of times. This chain links TRBV5-1 with TRBJ1-1; TRBD1 matches at 8 bases. Germline CDR1 and CDR2: SGHRS and YFSETQ. This CDR3 region has 15 residues. V lost 1 base and J lost 1; bases outside the gene matches: 3. CDR3 nucleotide sequence: TGCGCCAGCAGCTTGACAGGGGGGAAGAACACTGAAGCTTTCTTT. It encodes CASSLTGGKNTEAFF.

The chain carries TRBV7-3 and TRBJ2-3; 7 bases align to TRBD2. The germline V gene encodes CDR1 SGHTA and CDR2 FQGTGA. Trimming took 1 base from V and 0 from J; bases not matched to a gene: 10. The CDR3 is 18 amino acids. CDR3 residues: CASSLNPVGRGSTDTQYF. For the CDR3, the DNA is TGTGCCAGCAGCTTAAACCCCGTTGGGCGGGGGAGCACAGATACGCAGTATTTT.

The J gene is TRBJ2-2, the V gene TRBV3-1 (or the pseudogene TRBV3-2), with a tentative D call TRBD2 (5 bases). Germline V lookup: CDR1 LGHDT, CDR2 YNNKEL (reference sequence). The CDR3 contains 13 residues. The ends were cut back, 5 bases at V and 4 bases at J, with 8 bases in the middle. DNA for the CDR3: TGTGCCAGCAGCGACTATACCACCGGGGAGCTGTTTTTT. Amino acid sequence: CASSDYTTGELFF.

V is TRBV5-6 and J is TRBJ1-2; D is undetermined. CDR3 length: 14 amino acids. Germline V gives CDR1 SGHDT, CDR2 YYEEEE. The ends were cut back, 3 bases at V and 3 bases at J, with 12 bases in the middle. The CDR3 nucleotides are TGTGCCAGCAGCTACGGAGGGATCGACTATGGCTACACCTTC. This sequence encodes CASSYGGIDYGYTF.

The rearrangement joins TRBV3-1 (or the pseudogene TRBV3-2) to TRBJ1-1, with 7 nucleotides matching TRBD1. This CDR3 spans 16 amino acids. Losses at the gene ends were 3 bases for V and 0 bases for J; bases not matched to a gene: 7. Germline values: CDR1 LGHDT, CDR2 YNNKEL (reference sequence). CDR3 amino acids: CASSHLRDSLNTEAFF. In nucleotides, the CDR3 is TGTGCCAGCAGCCACCTACGGGACAGTTTGAACACTGAAGCTTTCTTT.

The V and J genes are TRBV5-1 and TRBJ2-1; D might be TRBD2 (5 bases). The CDR3 has 15 amino acids. V gave up 4 bases and J gave up 5 bases, with 16 bases separating them. The germline V gene encodes CDR1 SGHRS and CDR2 YFSETQ. Here the CDR3 reads CASSQDLTKNNEQFF. CDR3 bases: TGCGCCAGCAGCCAGGACTTGACTAAAAACAATGAGCAGTTCTTC.

V usage is TRBV7-2 and J usage is TRBJ1-1; 7 bases match TRBD1. There are 15 residues in the CDR3. Germline V CDR1 and CDR2: SGHTA, FQGNSA. The junction had 2 bases not matched to a gene; V was cut back by 0 bases and J by 1 base. The CDR3 here is CASSLAGTANTEAFF. CDR3 nucleotides: TGTGCCAGCAGCTTAGCCGGGACAGCGAACACTGAAGCTTTCTTT.

The V call is TRBV27, the J call TRBJ2-7, with a weak D call TRBD2 (5 bases). Trimming cost V 2 bases and J 2 bases, with 10 bases left between them. CDR1 and CDR2 from the germline V gene are MNHEY and SMNVEV (reference sequence). The CDR3 loop spans 14 amino acids. CDR3 sequence (DNA): TGTGCCAGCAGTTTAAAGAGGGATGCCTACGAGCAGTACTTC. Protein: CASSLKRDAYEQYF.

CDR3 amino acids: CASSIERVRTPRAFF. CDR3 coding DNA: TGTGCCAGTAGTATCGAGCGGGTCAGGACCCCTAGAGCTTTCTTT. The chain uses TRBV19 and TRBJ1-1; D is undetermined. CDR1 LNHDA and CDR2 SQIVND come from the germline V gene (reference sequence). This CDR3 comprises 15 residues. V lost 3 bases and J lost 10, with 21 bases in between. The full variable domain, with the rest looked up from reference TRBV19 and TRBJ1-1, is DGGITQSPKYLFRKEGQNVTLSCEQNLNHDAMYWYRQDPGQGLRLIYYSQIVNDFQKGDIAEGYSVSREKKESFPLTVTSAQKNPTAFYLCASSIERVRTPRAFFGQGTRLTVV.

The rearrangement uses TRBV27 and TRBJ1-2, with 8 bases matching TRBD1. Germline V gene data show CDR1 as MNHEY and CDR2 as SMNVEV (reference sequence). The V and J ends lost 6 bases and 8 bases, in that order; junction bases with no gene match: 8. This CDR3 spans 13 amino acids. As DNA, the CDR3 is TGTGCCAGCAGGGGAGACAGGGGAGAGGGCTACACCTTC. It yields the protein CASRGDRGEGYTF.

The gene calls are TRBV11-1 and TRBJ2-5; 9 bases match TRBD2. The trim removed 10 bases at V and 7 bases at J, leaving 16 bases unmatched. Per the germline V gene, CDR1 is SGHAT and CDR2 is FQDESV (reference sequence). The CDR3 consists of 15 residues. The CDR3 nucleotides read TGTGCCACCCGCCGGCTAGCGGGGCCCGGGGGGACCCAGTACTTC. Amino acids: CATRRLAGPGGTQYF.

The rearrangement links TRBV5-6 to TRBJ1-2; TRBD1 might be the D (5 bases). The V end lost 0 bases, the J end lost 5 bases, and 14 bases lay between the germline ends. CDR1 SGHDT and CDR2 YYEEEE come from the germline V gene. This CDR3 is 15 amino acids long. The CDR3, as DNA: TGTGCCAGCAGCTTGGTGTTCGGGGGACTGTATGGCTACACCTTC. As protein: CASSLVFGGLYGYTF.

V usage is TRBV4-1 and J usage is TRBJ1-6; D unclear. Germline loops: CDR1 MGHRA, CDR2 YSYEKL. The ends were cut back, 1 base at V and 10 bases at J, with 11 bases in the middle. The CDR3 spans 14 residues. The CDR3 DNA sequence: TGCGCCAGCAGCCAAGGTACCCAGTTATCACCCCTCCACTTT. This translates into CASSQGTQLSPLHF.

This clone was counted a few times. The chain links TRBV6-5 to TRBJ1-5; D not certain. V was pared by 8 bases and J by 0 bases, with 14 bases between. The CDR3 is 15 residues long. Germline CDR1 is MNHEY and CDR2 is SVGAGI. This chain's CDR3 is CASLWAGYSNQPQHF. The DNA for the CDR3 is TGTGCCAGCCTTTGGGCGGGTTATAGCAATCAGCCCCAGCATTTT.

This clone was recorded once. This chain connects TRBV5-6 to TRBJ1-4; TRBD1 agrees at 10 bases. The V segment lost 3 bases and the J segment 7 bases; nucleotides outside the gene matches: 6. CDR3 length: 15 amino acids. Germline V CDR1 and CDR2: SGHDT, YYEEEE. CDR3 sequence (DNA): TGTGCCAGCAGCTCGACAGGGGGCTTGGCTGAAAAACTGTTTTTT. Residues: CASSSTGGLAEKLFF.

This chain links TRBV5-6 with TRBJ1-4; D unresolved. V gave up 4 bases and J gave up 6 bases, with 16 bases separating them. Looked up from germline, CDR1 is SGHDT and CDR2 is YYEEEE. This CDR3 contains 15 residues. In DNA, the CDR3 is TGTGCCAGCAGCGGTCAGGCGCTGGGCGATGAAAAACTGTTTTTT. It codes for CASSGQALGDEKLFF.

This chain links TRBV18 with TRBJ2-1; 7 nucleotides line up with TRBD2. Germline V CDR1 and CDR2: KGHSH, LQKENI. The CDR3 consists of 20 residues. V lost 3 bases and J lost 2; bases outside the gene matches: 19. The CDR3 spells CASSPRTTRVMGLPYNEQFF. The CDR3 DNA reads TGTGCCAGCTCACCCCGAACAACCAGGGTTATGGGACTACCCTACAATGAGCAGTTCTTC. Variable domain in full (rest from reference TRBV18 and TRBJ2-1): NAGVMQNPRHLVRRRGQEARLRCSPMKGHSHVYWYRQLPEEGLKFMVYLQKENIIDESGMPKERFSAEFPKEGPSILRIQQVVRGDSAAYFCASSPRTTRVMGLPYNEQFFGPGTRLTVL.